This T cell receptor (beta chain) was recovered during a study of blood T cells in healthy people across ages. Points from the study as a whole: When set beside aged donors, long-lived donors presented more naive CD4+ cells and higher diversity.

For the second PCR, which ran for roughly 6 to 11 cycles, a sample-barcoded 5' primer and a J-beta primer mix were used. TCRdb reprocessed the 5' RACE reads via MiXCR and lists one record per CDR3 protein. The profile shows about 670,000 distinct CDR3 sequences, about 51% of them singletons. The CDR3 contains 14 residues. V was pared by 4 bases and J by 2 bases, with 13 bases between. Germline CDR1 DFQATT, CDR2 SNEGSKA (reference sequence). As for this clonotype: Its antigen is currently unknown.

V gene TRBV20-1 combines with J gene TRBJ2-3; D remains ambiguous. The sequenced sample was blood. This TCR was sampled from a woman of 80 years or more in good health. The DNA for the CDR3 is TGCAGTGCTAAATTGTCGGGTACCACAGATACGCAGTATTTT. This encodes CSAKLSGTTDTQYF.